One sample yielded the 7 T cell receptor beta chains listed below, sequenced in a study of OX40 agonist ivuxolimab in advanced cancers. Data came from immunoSEQ multiplex PCR; TCRdb stores just in-frame clones and leaves some out. This table has some 54,000 clones, roughly 86% appearing once. The input for sequencing was CD4+ or CD8+ T cells sorted from blood, taken in a trial of the OX40 agonist ivuxolimab. Receptor source: an adult with an advanced solid tumor such as melanoma, head and neck, liver or kidney cancer.

The chain uses TRBV6-5 and TRBJ1-2; TRBD1 agrees at 10 bases. Germline CDR1 reads MNHEY; CDR2 reads SVGAGI. This CDR3 has 14 residues. The V segment lost 2 bases and the J segment 6 bases; nucleotides outside the gene matches: 3. CDR3 in DNA: TGTGCCAGCAGTTACCGGGACAGGGGAGATGGCTACACCTTC. Its translation: CASSYRDRGDGYTF.

This clone was observed a single time. CDR3 in DNA: TGTGCCAGCAGTTGGGGGAATGGCTACACCTTC. This sequence encodes CASSWGNGYTF. The chain employs TRBV28 and TRBJ1-2; a weak D match, TRBD1 (5 bases). The V and J ends lost 4 bases and 6 bases respectively, with 6 bases between them. The CDR3 is made up of 11 amino acids. Per the germline V gene, CDR1 is MDHEN and CDR2 is SYDVKM.

The chain is built from TRBV10-1 and TRBJ2-1; 8 bases match TRBD1. The germline V gene encodes CDR1 WNHNN and CDR2 SYGVQD (reference sequence). Trimming cost V 0 bases and J 7 bases; bases outside gene matches: 2. The length of the CDR3 is 14 residues. CDR3 sequence (DNA): TGCGCCAGCAGTGAGTCCAGGGGGCTGAATGAGCAGTTCTTC. Translated: CASSESRGLNEQFF.

This chain joins TRBV28 and TRBJ2-5; TRBD2 aligns across 12 bases. V shed 5 bases, J shed 6 bases, and the junction held 22 bases outside the gene matches. This CDR3 has 20 amino acids. Germline CDR1 reads MDHEN; CDR2 reads SYDVKM. Here the CDR3 reads CASSGGYRAPTSGSRKTQYF. CDR3 sequence (DNA): TGTGCCAGCAGTGGAGGGTACAGGGCCCCGACTAGCGGGAGCAGGAAGACCCAGTACTTC.

This sequence joins TRBV6-1 and TRBJ1-1, with a tentative D call TRBD1 (5 bases). CDR1 MNHNS and CDR2 SASEGT come from the germline V gene. The V and J ends lost 5 bases and 5 bases respectively, with 18 bases between them. The CDR3 extends over 15 amino acids. The CDR3 nucleotides read TGTGCCAGCAGTCTACGGGACCGTGGGAGAACTGAAGCTTTCTTT. Translating gives CASSLRDRGRTEAFF.

J is TRBJ2-7 and V is TRBV7-8; 7 bases are shared with TRBD2. The CDR3 covers 15 residues. Germline assignment: CDR1 SGHVS and CDR2 FQNEAQ. V was clipped by 1 base and J by 4 bases; unmatched bases: 7. CDR3 region: CASSLETSVGYEQYF. In nucleotides, the CDR3 is TGTGCCAGCAGCTTAGAAACTAGCGTAGGGTACGAGCAGTACTTC.

V gene TRBV5-4 combines with J gene TRBJ2-2, with a tentative D call TRBD2 (5 bases). CDR1 is SGHNT and CDR2 is YYREEE in the germline V gene (reference sequence). The CDR3 has 16 amino acids. Trimming left V 4 bases short and J 5 bases short, with 18 bases between. The CDR3 spells CASSLGSGRTTGELFF. For the CDR3, the DNA is TGTGCCAGCAGCCTCGGCAGTGGCAGGACTACCGGGGAGCTGTTTTTT.